The source of this TCR beta chain is a study of monozygotic twins with inflammatory bowel disease. In the case of this clonotype: The antigen is undetermined.

General study points: The data did not back a single strong IBD-associated clonotype or signal. With inverse Simpson as the measure, TCRbeta diversity was lower in IBD patients than in healthy co-twins. Repertoire likeness was no different across concordant and discordant twins, perhaps owing to restricted power.

TCRalpha and TCRbeta cDNA was put through two nested PCRs of approximately 17 and 9 cycles. TCRdb re-analyzed the 5' RACE reads; it lists each CDR3 protein once, without DNA. The sample includes roughly 90,000 distinct CDR3 sequences. This CDR3 spans 15 amino acids. Germline values: CDR1 MDHEN, CDR2 SYDVKM. Sequencing was done on a sample of blood. The J gene is TRBJ2-1, the V gene TRBV28; TCRdb reports TRBD1, a call that lacks DNA to check it against. The clonotype was recovered from a human donor with ulcerative colitis or Crohn's disease, or a healthy co-twin of an affected twin (not recorded which). The CDR3 reads CASSRAQGLSNEQFF.